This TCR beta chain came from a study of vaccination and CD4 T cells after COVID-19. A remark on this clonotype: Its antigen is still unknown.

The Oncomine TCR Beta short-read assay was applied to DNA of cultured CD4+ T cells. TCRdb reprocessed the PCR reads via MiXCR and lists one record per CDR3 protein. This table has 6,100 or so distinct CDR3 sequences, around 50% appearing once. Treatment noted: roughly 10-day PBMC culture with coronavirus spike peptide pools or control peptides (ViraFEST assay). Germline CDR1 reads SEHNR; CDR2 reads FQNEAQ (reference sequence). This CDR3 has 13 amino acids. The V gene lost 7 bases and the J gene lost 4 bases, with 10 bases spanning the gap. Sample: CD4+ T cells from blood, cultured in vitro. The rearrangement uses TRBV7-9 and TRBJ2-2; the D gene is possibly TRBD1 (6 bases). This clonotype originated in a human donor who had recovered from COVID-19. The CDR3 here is CASTKGGTGELFF. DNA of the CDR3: TGTGCCAGCACCAAAGGGGGCACCGGGGAGCTGTTTTTT.